The next 18 T cell receptor beta chains were all read from a single sample in a study of identifying expanded T cells in peripheral blood. TCRdb's copy holds only in-frame clones and misses some; the assay was immunoSEQ multiplex PCR. The table shows around 90,000 clones, with around 88% occurring only once. The sequenced sample was blood. The receptors originated from a person between 18 and 75 years old in good health.

The rearrangement uses TRBV15 and TRBJ2-3, with D perhaps matching TRBD1 or TRBD2 (7 bases each). In germline, CDR1 is LNHNV, CDR2 YYDKDF (reference sequence). Trimming shortened V by 0 bases and J by 4 bases, and 11 bases separated the two germline ends. This CDR3 has 15 amino acids. CDR3 bases: TGTGCCACCAGCAGAGAGGGAGGGGGCTCAGATACGCAGTATTTT. This sequence encodes CATSREGGGSDTQYF.

This clone was seen ten or more times. V usage is TRBV4-3 and J usage is TRBJ2-1; 8 bases are shared with TRBD1. Germline CDR1 reads LGHNA; CDR2 reads YSLEER. V lost 0 bases, J lost 4 bases, and 5 bases stayed unmatched. This CDR3 region has 16 residues. In DNA form, the CDR3 reads TGCGCCAGCAGCCAAGAGGTCCAGGGGGCGTACAATGAGCAGTTCTTC. This gives the protein CASSQEVQGAYNEQFF.

V usage is TRBV7-3 and J usage is TRBJ1-5; perhaps TRBD1 as D (5 bases). The CDR3 is made up of 13 amino acids. CDR1 SGHTA and CDR2 FQGTGA come from the germline V gene. V was clipped by 7 bases and J by 5 bases, with 12 bases between them. In DNA, the CDR3 is TGTGCCAGCACGGGGGGATCGCATCAGCCCCAGCATTTT. Protein sequence: CASTGGSHQPQHF.

V usage is TRBV7-3 and J usage is TRBJ2-2; 10 bases are shared with TRBD1. The CDR3 extends over 16 amino acids. The V and J ends lost 2 bases and 14 bases, in that order; junction bases with no gene match: 14. Germline CDR1 is SGHTA and CDR2 is FQGTGA. The DNA of the CDR3 is TGTGCCAGCAGCTTAGGAATGGGGACAGGGGACCCCCGACTGTTTTTT. Translating it yields CASSLGMGTGDPRLFF.

CDR3 sequence: CASSFGAGDNSPLHF. As DNA, the CDR3 is TGCGCCAGCAGCTTTGGGGCAGGGGATAATTCACCCCTCCACTTT. The rearrangement joins TRBV5-1 to TRBJ1-6; maybe TRBD1 (6 bases). Germline V gene lookup returns CDR1 SGHRS and CDR2 YFSETQ. The CDR3 spans 15 residues. The V and J ends lost 2 bases and 5 bases respectively, with 11 bases between them.

J is TRBJ2-5 and V is TRBV9; 7 bases are shared with TRBD2. Germline V gives CDR1 SGDLS, CDR2 YYNGEE. The CDR3 runs 15 residues. Germline trimming cut 0 bases from V and 7 bases from J; bases unmatched to any gene: 9. The CDR3 nucleotides read TGTGCCAGCAGCGTAGGGACTAGACCCGCCGGGACCCAGTACTTC. It yields the protein CASSVGTRPAGTQYF.

This clone appeared once. The chain joins TRBV19 to TRBJ1-5; a weak D match, TRBD1 (6 bases). Germline CDR1 is LNHDA and CDR2 is SQIVND (reference sequence). The CDR3 has 15 amino acids. Trimming removed 3 bases from V and 2 bases from J, with 11 bases in between. In DNA form, the CDR3 reads TGTGCCAGTAGTATGGCAGGGGATGGCAATCAGCCCCAGCATTTT. Amino acid sequence: CASSMAGDGNQPQHF.

This clone appeared once. The chain combines TRBV30 with TRBJ1-4; D ambiguous. The V end lost 5 bases, the J end lost 7 bases, and 14 bases lay between the germline ends. The CDR3 runs to 13 residues. The germline CDR1 and CDR2 sequences are GTSNPN and SVGIG (reference sequence). The CDR3 DNA sequence: TGTGCCTGGTCAGTGAACCGGCGTGAAAAACTGTTTTTT. Its protein is CAWSVNRREKLFF.

The V gene is TRBV4-3, the J gene TRBJ2-7; 8 bases are a match to TRBD2. The germline V gene encodes CDR1 LGHNA and CDR2 YSLEER. V dropped 0 bases and J dropped 5; count of bases not matched to a gene: 6. There are 15 residues in the CDR3. This chain's CDR3 is CASSQDGAGVDEQYF. The CDR3 DNA reads as TGCGCCAGCAGCCAAGATGGAGCGGGAGTGGACGAGCAGTACTTC.

The V call is TRBV10-3, the J call TRBJ2-3; 10 bases align to TRBD1. Germline loops: CDR1 ENHRY, CDR2 SYGVKD. The junction had 2 bases not matched to a gene; V was cut back by 7 bases and J by 1 base. CDR3 size: 14 residues. The CDR3 reads CAITGTGGTDTQYF. Written as DNA, the CDR3 is TGTGCCATCACCGGGACAGGGGGCACAGATACGCAGTATTTT.

CDR3 protein: CASSLPTSGRADEQFF. CDR3 DNA sequence: TGTGCCAGCAGCCTCCCGACTAGCGGGAGGGCCGATGAGCAGTTCTTC. The chain joins TRBV11-3 to TRBJ2-1, with 14 bases that match TRBD2. Unmatched junction bases numbered 8, after V lost 5 bases and J lost 8 bases. The CDR3 has 16 residues. Per the germline V gene, CDR1 is SGHNT and CDR2 is YENEEA.

This clone was seen a handful of times. The chain carries TRBV6-1 and TRBJ1-5, with 7 bases identical to TRBD1. The CDR3 totals 13 residues. Losses at the gene ends were 6 bases for V and 2 bases for J; bases not matched to a gene: 1. Per the germline V gene, CDR1 is MNHNS and CDR2 is SASEGT. For the CDR3, the DNA is TGTGCCAGCAGGACAGGGCGCAATCAGCCCCAGCATTTT. Its protein is CASRTGRNQPQHF.

This chain uses TRBV6-6 with TRBJ1-1; 9 bases map to TRBD1. Trimming at V came to 8 bases and at J to 5 bases, leaving 9 bases not matched to a gene. Germline values: CDR1 MNHNY, CDR2 SVGAGI (reference sequence). This CDR3 has 14 residues. The CDR3: CASVYGQGKTEAFF. In DNA, the CDR3 is TGTGCCAGCGTCTATGGACAGGGGAAGACTGAAGCTTTCTTT.

The chain joins TRBV5-1 to TRBJ2-3; 7 positions match TRBD1. The CDR3 length is 13 residues. Losses at the gene ends were 1 base for V and 4 bases for J; bases not matched to a gene: 0. Germline V gene data show CDR1 as SGHRS and CDR2 as YFSETQ. The DNA for the CDR3 is TGCGCCAGCAGCTTGACAGGGGCAGATACGCAGTATTTT. This sequence encodes CASSLTGADTQYF. The whole variable domain, remainder taken from reference TRBV5-1 and TRBJ2-3, is KAGVTQTPRYLIKTRGQQVTLSCSPISGHRSVSWYQQTPGQGLQFLFEYFSETQRNKGNFPGRFSGRQFSNSRSEMNVSTLELGDSALYLCASSLTGADTQYFGPGTRLTVL.

CDR3 nucleotides: TGTGCCAGCAGTTTAGTGGGGGCTACGGAGCAAGAGACCCAGTACTTC. This codes for CASSLVGATEQETQYF. V usage is TRBV28 and J usage is TRBJ2-5, with TRBD1 as a possible D gene (6 bases). V lost 2 bases, J lost 2 bases, and 15 bases lay in between. This CDR3 comprises 16 residues. Germline V gene lookup returns CDR1 MDHEN and CDR2 SYDVKM.

As DNA, the CDR3 is TGTGCCAGCAGCTTGAGGGACGGGGAGTACGAGCAGTACTTC. This translates into CASSLRDGEYEQYF. The chain joins TRBV5-4 to TRBJ2-7; D possibly uses TRBD1 or TRBD2 (5 bases each). The CDR3 totals 14 residues. Germline CDR1 reads SGHNT; CDR2 reads YYREEE (reference sequence). Trimming removed 1 base from V and 4 bases from J, with 12 bases in between.

CDR3 nucleotides: TGTGCCAGCAGTTTCAGTGAGCAGTTCTTC. Translation gives CASSFSEQFF. V gene TRBV28 combines with J gene TRBJ2-1; D uncertain. The V gene lost 3 bases and the J gene lost 9 bases, with 3 bases spanning the gap. CDR1 is MDHEN, CDR2 SYDVKM, per germline. The CDR3 has 10 residues.

J is TRBJ2-1 and V is TRBV7-3; TRBD1 agrees at 8 bases. V trimming: 5 bases; J trimming: 1 base; junction bases outside the gene matches: 7. Germline CDR1 SGHTA, CDR2 FQGTGA. There are 16 residues in the CDR3. CDR3 protein: CASSHGQGLSYNEQFF. The CDR3 coding sequence is TGTGCCAGCAGCCACGGACAGGGCCTATCCTACAATGAGCAGTTCTTC.